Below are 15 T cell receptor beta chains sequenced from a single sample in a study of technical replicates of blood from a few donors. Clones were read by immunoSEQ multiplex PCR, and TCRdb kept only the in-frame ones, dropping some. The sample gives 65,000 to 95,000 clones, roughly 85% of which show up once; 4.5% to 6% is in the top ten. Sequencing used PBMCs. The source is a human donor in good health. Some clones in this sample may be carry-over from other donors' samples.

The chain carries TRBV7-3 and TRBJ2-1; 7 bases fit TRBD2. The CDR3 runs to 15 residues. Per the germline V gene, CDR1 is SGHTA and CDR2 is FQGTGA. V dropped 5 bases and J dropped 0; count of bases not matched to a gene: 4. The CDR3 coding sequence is TGTGCCAGCAGCCGTCGGGGGGACTCCTACAATGAGCAGTTCTTC. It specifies CASSRRGDSYNEQFF.

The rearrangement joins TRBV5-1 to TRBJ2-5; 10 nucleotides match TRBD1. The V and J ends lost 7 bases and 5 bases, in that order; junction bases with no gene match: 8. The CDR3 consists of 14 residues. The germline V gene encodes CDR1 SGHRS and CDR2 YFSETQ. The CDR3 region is CASGDRDRGETQYF. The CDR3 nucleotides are TGCGCCAGCGGCGATCGGGACAGGGGTGAGACCCAGTACTTC.

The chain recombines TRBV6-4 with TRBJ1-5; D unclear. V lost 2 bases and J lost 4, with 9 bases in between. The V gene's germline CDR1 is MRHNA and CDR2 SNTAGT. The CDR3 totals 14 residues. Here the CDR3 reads CASSDRPGNQPQHF. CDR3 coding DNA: TGTGCCAGCAGTGACAGACCGGGGAATCAGCCCCAGCATTTT.

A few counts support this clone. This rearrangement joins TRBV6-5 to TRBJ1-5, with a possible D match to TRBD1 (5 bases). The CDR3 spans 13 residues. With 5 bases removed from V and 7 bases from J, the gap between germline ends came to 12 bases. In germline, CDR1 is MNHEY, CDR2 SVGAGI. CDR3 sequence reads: CASSQGLGQPQHF. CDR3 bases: TGTGCCAGCAGTCAGGGTTTAGGGCAGCCCCAGCATTTT.

CDR3 residues: CASSLSGGTEAFF. The CDR3 DNA reads TGCGCCAGCAGCTTAAGTGGGGGGACTGAAGCTTTCTTT. The V call is TRBV5-1, the J call TRBJ1-1; a weak D match, TRBD1 (5 bases). Germline-derived CDR1 and CDR2 are SGHRS and YFSETQ. V lost 2 bases and J lost 5, with 10 bases in between. The CDR3 loop spans 13 amino acids.

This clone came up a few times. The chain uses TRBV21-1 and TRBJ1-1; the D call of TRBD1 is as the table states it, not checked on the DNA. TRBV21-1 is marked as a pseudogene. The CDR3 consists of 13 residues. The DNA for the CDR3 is TGTGCCACGCCCGATGACATGAACACTGAAGCTTTCTTT. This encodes CATPDDMNTEAFF.

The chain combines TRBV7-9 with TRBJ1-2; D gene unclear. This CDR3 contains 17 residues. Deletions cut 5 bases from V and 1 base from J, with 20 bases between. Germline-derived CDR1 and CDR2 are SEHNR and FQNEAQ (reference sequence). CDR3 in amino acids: CASSTQIGRSINYGYTF. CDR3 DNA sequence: TGTGCCAGCAGCACCCAGATTGGGCGAAGCATTAACTATGGCTACACCTTC.

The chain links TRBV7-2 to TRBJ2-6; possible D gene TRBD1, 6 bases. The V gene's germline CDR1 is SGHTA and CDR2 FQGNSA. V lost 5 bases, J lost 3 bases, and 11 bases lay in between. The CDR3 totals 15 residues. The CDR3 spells CASSATGYGANVLTF. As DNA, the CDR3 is TGTGCCAGCAGCGCGACAGGTTATGGGGCCAACGTCCTGACTTTC.

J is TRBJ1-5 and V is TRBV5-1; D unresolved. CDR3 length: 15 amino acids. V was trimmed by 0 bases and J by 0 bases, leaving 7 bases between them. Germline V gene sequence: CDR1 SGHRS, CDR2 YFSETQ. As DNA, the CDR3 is TGCGCCAGCAGCTTGGAACCCGGTAGCAATCAGCCCCAGCATTTT. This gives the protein CASSLEPGSNQPQHF.

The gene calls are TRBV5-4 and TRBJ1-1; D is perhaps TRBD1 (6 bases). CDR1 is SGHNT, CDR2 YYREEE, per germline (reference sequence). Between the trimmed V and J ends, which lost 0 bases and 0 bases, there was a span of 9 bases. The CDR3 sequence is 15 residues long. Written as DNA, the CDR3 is TGTGCCAGCAGCTTGGGTGGGGACATGAACACTGAAGCTTTCTTT. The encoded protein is CASSLGGDMNTEAFF.

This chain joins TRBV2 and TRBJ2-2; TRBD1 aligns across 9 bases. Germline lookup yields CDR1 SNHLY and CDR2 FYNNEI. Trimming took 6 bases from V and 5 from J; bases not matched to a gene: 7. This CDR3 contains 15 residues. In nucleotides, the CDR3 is TGTGCCAGCAGGGTCGGGACAGGGTTAACCGGGGAGCTGTTTTTT. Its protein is CASRVGTGLTGELFF.

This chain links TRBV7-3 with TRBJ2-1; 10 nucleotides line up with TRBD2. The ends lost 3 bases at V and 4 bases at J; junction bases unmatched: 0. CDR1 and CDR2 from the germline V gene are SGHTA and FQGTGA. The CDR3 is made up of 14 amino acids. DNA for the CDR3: TGTGCCAGCAGCTTGACTAGCGGGTACAATGAGCAGTTCTTC. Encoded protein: CASSLTSGYNEQFF.

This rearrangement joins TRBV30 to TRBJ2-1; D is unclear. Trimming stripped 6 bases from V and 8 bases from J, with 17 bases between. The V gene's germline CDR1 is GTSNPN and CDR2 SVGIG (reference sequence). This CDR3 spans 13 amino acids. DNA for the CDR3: TGTGCCTGCCTCCGTAGTTCCGTCGATGAGCAGTTCTTC. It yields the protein CACLRSSVDEQFF. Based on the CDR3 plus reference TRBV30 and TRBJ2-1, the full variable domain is SQTIHQWPATLVQPVGSPLSLECTVEGTSNPNLYWYRQAAGRGLQLLFYSVGIGQISSEVPQNLSASRPQDRQFILSSKKLLLSDSGFYLCACLRSSVDEQFFGPGTRLTVL.

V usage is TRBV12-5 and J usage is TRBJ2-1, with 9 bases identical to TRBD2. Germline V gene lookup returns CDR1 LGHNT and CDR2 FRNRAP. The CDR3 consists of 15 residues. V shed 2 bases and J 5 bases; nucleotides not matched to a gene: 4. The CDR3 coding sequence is TGTGCTAGTGGTTTGACGCAGCGGGGGGACAATGAGCAGTTCTTC. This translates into CASGLTQRGDNEQFF.

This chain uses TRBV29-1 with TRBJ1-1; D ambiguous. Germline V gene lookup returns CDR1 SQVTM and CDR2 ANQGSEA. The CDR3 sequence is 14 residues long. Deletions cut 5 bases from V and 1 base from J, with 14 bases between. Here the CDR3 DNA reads TGCAGCGTTCAGGTACAAATGGGGAACACTGAAGCTTTCTTT. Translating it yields CSVQVQMGNTEAFF.